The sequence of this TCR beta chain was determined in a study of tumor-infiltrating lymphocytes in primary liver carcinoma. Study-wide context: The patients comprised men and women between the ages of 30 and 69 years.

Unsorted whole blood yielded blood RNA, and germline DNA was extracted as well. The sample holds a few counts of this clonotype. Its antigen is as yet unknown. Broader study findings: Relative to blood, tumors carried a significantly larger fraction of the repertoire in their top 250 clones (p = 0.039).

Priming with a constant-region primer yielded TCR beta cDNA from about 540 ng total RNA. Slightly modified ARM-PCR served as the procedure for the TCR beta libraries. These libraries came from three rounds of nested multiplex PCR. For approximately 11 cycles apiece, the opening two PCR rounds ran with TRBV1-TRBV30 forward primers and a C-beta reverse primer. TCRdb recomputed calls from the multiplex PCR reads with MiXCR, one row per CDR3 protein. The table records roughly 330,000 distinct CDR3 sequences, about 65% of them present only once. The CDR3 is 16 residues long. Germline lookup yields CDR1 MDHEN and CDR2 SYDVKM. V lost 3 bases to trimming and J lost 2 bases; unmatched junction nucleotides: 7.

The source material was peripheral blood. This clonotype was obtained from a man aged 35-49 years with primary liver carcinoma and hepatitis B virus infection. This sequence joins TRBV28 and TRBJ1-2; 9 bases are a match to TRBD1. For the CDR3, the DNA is TGTGCCAGCAGTTTTTCCGGGACAGGGCCGAACTATGGCTACACCTTC. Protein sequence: CASSFSGTGPNYGYTF.